The present T cell receptor (beta chain) was sequenced within a study of T-cell reconstitution after alpha-beta-depleted transplantation in children. The study, taken as a whole, reports: Surviving recipient cells, namely T cells and thymic progenitors, were the source of high day-60 TCRbeta diversity in some patients. Alpha-beta T cells present about two months after transplant were reported to originate from several hundred expanded graft clones. T-cell counts and diversity were attributed mostly to newly produced T cells one year after transplant.

Germline V lookup: CDR1 SGHVS, CDR2 FQNEAQ. CDR3 length equals 16 residues. Trimming took 0 bases from V and 1 from J; bases not matched to a gene: 1. This sample's TCRbeta library carried unique molecular identifier barcodes. TCRdb re-derived calls from the PCR reads in MiXCR, one entry per CDR3 protein. This sample has around 420,000 distinct CDR3 sequences, with roughly 17% found just once. Points on this clonotype: Its target is not known.

V and J are TRBV7-8 and TRBJ2-5; 11 nucleotides agree with TRBD1. The sequences come from PBMCs, mostly from graft donor cells, collected 360 days after TCRalphabeta/CD19-depleted stem cell transplant. The TCR was taken from a boy in the first two years of life who had a stem cell transplant for Wiskott-Aldrich syndrome, so the T cells may come from the graft donor. CDR3 sequence (DNA): TGTGCCAGCAGCTTAGCGGGACAGGGGGGCCAAGAGACCCAGTACTTC. Its translation: CASSLAGQGGQETQYF.